The text below deals with one TCR beta chain. Antigen unknown. The data belong to a study of response to subunit inactivated influenza vaccine. The trim removed 1 base at V and 7 bases at J, leaving 6 bases unmatched. CDR3 length equals 15 residues. CDR1 and CDR2 (germline): SGHDT, YYEEEE. Study-wide results and caveats: Each seasonal flu vaccination may recruit only limited new T cells, authors suggested.

TCRdb re-called the RT-PCR reads through MiXCR, storing one row per CDR3 protein. The sample contains 800,000 to 1,000,000 distinct CDR3 sequences, approximately 21% of which appear only once. Specimen: PBMCs from blood, collected 4 to 6 days after vaccination. The sequence derives from a man over 45 who received an inactivated influenza vaccine. The rearrangement links TRBV5-6 to TRBJ1-4, with 8 bases identical to TRBD1. The CDR3 DNA is TGTGCCAGCAGCTTGAGTCGGACAGGGCTTGAAAAACTGTTTTTT. Protein sequence: CASSLSRTGLEKLFF. Drawing the rest from reference TRBV5-6 and TRBJ1-4, the complete variable domain is DAGVTQSPTHLIKTRGQQVTLRCSPKSGHDTVSWYQQALGQGPQFIFQYYEEEERQRGNFPDRFSGHQFPNYSSELNVNALLLGDSALYLCASSLSRTGLEKLFFGSGTQLSVL.